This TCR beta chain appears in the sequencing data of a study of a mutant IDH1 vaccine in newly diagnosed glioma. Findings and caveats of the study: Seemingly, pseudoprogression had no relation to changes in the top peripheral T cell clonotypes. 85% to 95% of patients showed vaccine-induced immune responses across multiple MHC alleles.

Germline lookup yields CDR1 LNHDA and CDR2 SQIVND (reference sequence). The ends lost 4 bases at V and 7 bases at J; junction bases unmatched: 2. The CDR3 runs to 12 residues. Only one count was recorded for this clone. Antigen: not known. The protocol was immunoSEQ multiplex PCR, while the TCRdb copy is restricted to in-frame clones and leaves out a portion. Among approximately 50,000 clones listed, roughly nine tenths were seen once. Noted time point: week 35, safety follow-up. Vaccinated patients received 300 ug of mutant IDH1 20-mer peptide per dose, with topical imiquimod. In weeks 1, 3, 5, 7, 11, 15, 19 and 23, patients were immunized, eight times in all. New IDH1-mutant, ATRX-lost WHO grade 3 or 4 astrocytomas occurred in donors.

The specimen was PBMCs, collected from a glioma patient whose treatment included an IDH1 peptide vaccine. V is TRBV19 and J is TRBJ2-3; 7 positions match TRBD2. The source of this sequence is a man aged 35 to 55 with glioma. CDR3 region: CASSTSGNTQYF. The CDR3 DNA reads TGTGCCAGTAGTACTAGCGGAAATACGCAGTATTTT. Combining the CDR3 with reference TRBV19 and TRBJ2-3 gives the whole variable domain DGGITQSPKYLFRKEGQNVTLSCEQNLNHDAMYWYRQDPGQGLRLIYYSQIVNDFQKGDIAEGYSVSREKKESFPLTVTSAQKNPTAFYLCASSTSGNTQYFGPGTRLTVL.